This entry lists 28 T cell receptor beta chains sequenced from one sample in a study of beta chain features in type 1 diabetes. Every isolated RNA sample was fully reverse transcribed, so sequencing captured expressed TCRB transcripts. Using immunoSEQ multiplex PCR, the repertoire was profiled, and TCRdb retains in-frame clones only, with some absent. The sample has a few hundred thousand clones, roughly 30% seen once. Sequencing was carried out using central memory CD4+ T cells from blood. The receptor source for this set is a man aged 25-40 years in good health.

This clone was picked up a small number of times. The chain combines TRBV29-1 with TRBJ2-3; 7 bases agree with TRBD1. The V segment lost 1 base and the J segment 3 bases; nucleotides outside the gene matches: 10. Germline V gives CDR1 SQVTM, CDR2 ANQGSEA. The CDR3 covers 16 residues. CDR3 bases: TGCAGCGTTGAAGGACAACGGGACAGTCCTACAGATACGCAGTATTTT. This codes for CSVEGQRDSPTDTQYF.

This clone is medium-sized. CDR3 residues: CSVGWSSGSFQETQYF. The DNA for the CDR3 is TGCAGCGTTGGGTGGAGTAGCGGGAGCTTTCAAGAGACCCAGTACTTC. V and J are TRBV29-1 and TRBJ2-5; 9 positions agree with TRBD2. This CDR3 spans 16 amino acids. Germline assignment: CDR1 SQVTM and CDR2 ANQGSEA. The V and J ends lost 4 bases and 2 bases, in that order; junction bases with no gene match: 11. Variable domain in full (rest from reference TRBV29-1 and TRBJ2-5): SAVISQKPSRDICQRGTSLTIQCQVDSQVTMMFWYRQQPGQSLTLIATANQGSEATYESGFVIDKFPISRPNLTFSTLTVSNMSPEDSSIYLCSVGWSSGSFQETQYFGPGTRLLVL.

The genes are TRBV4-3 and TRBJ1-1, with 7 bases identical to TRBD1. Germline V gene data show CDR1 as LGHNA and CDR2 as YSLEER. The CDR3 loop spans 14 amino acids. V trimming: 1 base; J trimming: 5 bases; junction bases outside the gene matches: 4. The CDR3 DNA reads TGCGCCAGCAGCCAAGCAGGGGGTGTAACTGAAGCTTTCTTT. Protein sequence: CASSQAGGVTEAFF.

This clone has just a few counts. The rearrangement uses TRBV11-2 and TRBJ2-5, with D hard to call. V shed 2 bases and J shed 5 bases, with 12 bases lying between them. Germline lookup yields CDR1 SGHAT and CDR2 FQNNGV. The CDR3 spans 14 residues. The CDR3 loop reads CASSLSPLRETQYF. As DNA, the CDR3 is TGTGCCAGCAGCTTAAGTCCTCTGAGGGAGACCCAGTACTTC. Using reference TRBV11-2 and TRBJ2-5 for the parts outside the CDR3, the full variable domain is EAGVAQSPRYKIIEKRQSVAFWCNPISGHATLYWYQQILGQGPKLLIQFQNNGVVDDSQLPKDRFSAERLKGVDSTLKIQPAKLEDSAVYLCASSLSPLRETQYFGPGTRLLVL.

This rearrangement joins TRBV2 to TRBJ2-1; D unresolved. CDR3 length: 14 residues. Trimming pared 5 bases from V and 0 bases from J, leaving 8 bases between. In germline, CDR1 is SNHLY, CDR2 FYNNEI. The CDR3 DNA reads as TGTGCCAGCAGTCCCCTACGCTCCTACAATGAGCAGTTCTTC. It encodes CASSPLRSYNEQFF.

The rearrangement joins TRBV29-1 to TRBJ2-7, with TRBD1 as a possible D gene (6 bases). This CDR3 spans 18 amino acids. Germline assignment: CDR1 SQVTM and CDR2 ANQGSEA. V was trimmed by 5 bases and J by 0 bases, leaving 26 bases between them. CDR3 sequence: CSVYGQGKSDRSSYEQYF. In DNA form, the CDR3 reads TGCAGCGTTTATGGGCAGGGGAAAAGCGACCGCAGCTCCTACGAGCAGTACTTC.

The V call is TRBV7-2, the J call TRBJ2-3; weak D call: TRBD2 (6 bases). This CDR3 has 12 amino acids. V shed 5 bases and J shed 8 bases, with 11 bases lying between them. Germline CDR1 is SGHTA and CDR2 is FQGNSA. The DNA of the CDR3 is TGTGCCAGCAGCCTTAGAGCGGGTACGCAGTATTTT. Translated, it gives CASSLRAGTQYF.

In this sample, this clone turned up a few times. This chain joins TRBV23-1 and TRBJ1-2, with D uncertain. TRBV23-1 is labeled an ORF, and its function is uncertain. This CDR3 is built from 15 residues. The V end lost 4 bases, the J end lost 0 bases, and 12 bases lay between the germline ends. The CDR3 DNA follows: TGCGCCAGCAGTCGATTGGACGGACCTAACTATGGCTACACCTTC. Translating gives CASSRLDGPNYGYTF.

The J gene is TRBJ1-6, the V gene TRBV5-6; 7 bases map to TRBD1. J gave up 0 bases and V 4 bases, and 4 bases lay outside the gene matches. CDR3 length: 16 residues. Germline V CDR1 and CDR2: SGHDT, YYEEEE. CDR3 in DNA: TGTGCCAGCAGCGGACAGGCGAGCTCCTATAATTCACCCCTCCACTTT. It yields the protein CASSGQASSYNSPLHF.

The chain recombines TRBV5-1 with TRBJ1-4; 7 bases align to TRBD1. The ends lost 4 bases at V and 7 bases at J; junction bases unmatched: 10. CDR1 SGHRS and CDR2 YFSETQ come from the germline V gene. The CDR3 runs 15 residues. DNA for the CDR3: TGCGCCAGCAGCCCCCGGGACAGTCGAGGTGAAAAACTGTTTTTT. Its translation is CASSPRDSRGEKLFF.

J is TRBJ1-2 and V is TRBV2; D gene ambiguous. Trimming removed 2 bases from V and 3 bases from J, with 10 bases in between. The CDR3 is made up of 14 amino acids. Germline assignment: CDR1 SNHLY and CDR2 FYNNEI. The CDR3 DNA is TGTGCCAGCAGTGAAATGGCGGAGTACTATGGCTACACCTTC. This gives the protein CASSEMAEYYGYTF.

This sequence joins TRBV5-1 and TRBJ2-2; D gene unclear. CDR3 length equals 15 residues. CDR1 SGHRS and CDR2 YFSETQ come from the germline V gene. V lost 4 bases, J lost 6 bases, and 16 bases lay in between. The CDR3 loop is CASSNNVGSPGELFF. In DNA form, the CDR3 reads TGCGCCAGCAGCAACAACGTGGGGTCACCCGGGGAGCTGTTTTTT.

This clone was found once. This rearrangement joins TRBV5-4 to TRBJ1-1; D remains unclear. The germline CDR1 and CDR2 sequences are SGHNT and YYREEE (reference sequence). Trimming left V 1 base short and J 7 bases short, with 8 bases between. The CDR3 has 12 residues. This CDR3 is CASSLKPNEAFF. The CDR3 DNA sequence: TGTGCCAGCAGCTTGAAACCAAATGAAGCTTTCTTT.

The chain carries TRBV15 and TRBJ2-7; D remains unclear. This CDR3 is 13 amino acids long. The germline CDR1 and CDR2 sequences are LNHNV and YYDKDF (reference sequence). With 1 base removed from V and 4 bases from J, the gap between germline ends came to 8 bases. The CDR3 DNA reads TGTGCCACCAGCAGAGGCCAGCAGTACGAGCAGTACTTC. Its translation: CATSRGQQYEQYF.

There are a few counts of this clone. V is TRBV9 and J is TRBJ2-5; 8 bases line up with TRBD2. CDR3 length: 15 residues. The germline gives CDR1 SGDLS, CDR2 YYNGEE. J lost 4 bases, V lost 0 bases, and 5 bases had no gene match. CDR3 nucleotides: TGTGCCAGCAGCGTAGCTGCGGGAGGCGGAGAGACCCAGTACTTC. Protein product: CASSVAAGGGETQYF.

The chain uses TRBV6-5 and TRBJ2-7, with 7 bases aligning to TRBD2. The trim removed 5 bases at V and 2 bases at J, leaving 9 bases unmatched. The germline V gene has CDR1 MNHEY and CDR2 SVGAGI. This CDR3 region has 15 residues. For the CDR3, the DNA is TGTGCCAGCAGTCCTAGCGGCAGTGTTACCTACGAGCAGTACTTC. As protein: CASSPSGSVTYEQYF.

J is TRBJ1-1 and V is TRBV10-3, with D possibly matching TRBD1 (5 bases). Trimming took off 7 bases at V and 2 bases at J, with 11 bases between the two ends. Germline V gives CDR1 ENHRY, CDR2 SYGVKD. This CDR3 contains 13 residues. The CDR3 bases are TGTGCCATCACAGAGGGACCAAACACTGAAGCTTTCTTT. Its translation: CAITEGPNTEAFF.

This clone was recorded at least ten times. This rearrangement joins TRBV29-1 to TRBJ2-1; 8 positions agree with TRBD1. Germline V lookup: CDR1 SQVTM, CDR2 ANQGSEA. The CDR3 spans 11 residues. The V and J ends lost 6 bases and 5 bases, in that order; junction bases with no gene match: 0. CDR3 in DNA: TGCAGCGTGACAGGGGACAATGAGCAGTTCTTC. Encoded protein: CSVTGDNEQFF.

This chain joins TRBV2 and TRBJ1-1; no reliable D call. Germline lookup yields CDR1 SNHLY and CDR2 FYNNEI. The V end was cut by 7 bases, the J end by 5 bases, with 14 bases between. This CDR3 is built from 13 residues. The CDR3 loop is CASTRNGGTEAFF. CDR3 DNA: TGTGCCAGCACTAGAAACGGTGGGACTGAAGCTTTCTTT. Full variable domain (outside the CDR3, taken from reference TRBV2 and TRBJ1-1): EPEVTQTPSHQVTQMGQEVILRCVPISNHLYFYWYRQILGQKVEFLVSFYNNEISEKSEIFDDQFSVERPDGSNFTLKIRSTKLEDSAMYFCASTRNGGTEAFFGQGTRLTVV.

V is TRBV19 and J is TRBJ2-5; no reliable D call. The CDR3 covers 13 residues. Germline CDR1 reads LNHDA; CDR2 reads SQIVND (reference sequence). Trimming took off 3 bases at V and 4 bases at J, with 9 bases between the two ends. CDR3 DNA sequence: TGTGCCAGTAGTATTTCCGTATTAGAGACCCAGTACTTC. It yields the protein CASSISVLETQYF.

A remark on this clone: Other DNA sequences in this sample translate to the same CDR3. The rearrangement links TRBV5-4 to TRBJ2-5; 8 nucleotides line up with TRBD2. The V segment lost 0 bases and the J segment 0 bases; nucleotides outside the gene matches: 1. The germline V gene encodes CDR1 SGHNT and CDR2 YYREEE (reference sequence). CDR3 size: 15 residues. The CDR3, as DNA: TGTGCCAGCAGCTTGGCACTAGCGGACCAAGAGACCCAGTACTTC. Translated: CASSLALADQETQYF.

This clone has a count of ten or more. The chain has TRBV28 and TRBJ2-7; D possibly corresponds to TRBD2 (6 bases). Trimming took 6 bases from V and 6 from J, leaving 15 bases between them. The CDR3 loop spans 13 amino acids. Germline assignment: CDR1 MDHEN and CDR2 SYDVKM. CDR3 in amino acids: CASRSGTRAEQYF. DNA of the CDR3: TGTGCCAGCAGATCCGGGACTCGGGCCGAGCAGTACTTC.

In this sample, this clone turned up a few times. V usage is TRBV18 and J usage is TRBJ2-7; TRBD2 matches 13 bases. The V gene's germline CDR1 is KGHSH and CDR2 LQKENI. This CDR3 is built from 16 residues. The J segment lost 2 bases and the V segment lost 0 bases, leaving 1 base of the junction unmatched. The CDR3 loop is CASSPPGLAGPYEQYF. In nucleotides, the CDR3 is TGTGCCAGCTCACCACCGGGACTAGCGGGACCCTACGAGCAGTACTTC. Based on the CDR3 plus reference TRBV18 and TRBJ2-7, the full variable domain is NAGVMQNPRHLVRRRGQEARLRCSPMKGHSHVYWYRQLPEEGLKFMVYLQKENIIDESGMPKERFSAEFPKEGPSILRIQQVVRGDSAAYFCASSPPGLAGPYEQYFGPGTRLTVT.

This clone was observed a few times. The chain uses TRBV9 and TRBJ2-3; D is perhaps TRBD1 (6 bases). The CDR3 length is 15 residues. In germline, CDR1 is SGDLS, CDR2 YYNGEE. V was shortened by 3 bases and J by 5 bases, with 16 bases between the two germline ends. CDR3 region: CASSGSGTRGDTQYF. The CDR3 nucleotides are TGTGCCAGCAGCGGATCCGGGACACGGGGAGATACGCAGTATTTT.

This clone occurred many times. The J gene is TRBJ2-7, the V gene TRBV7-8, with TRBD1 matching 8 bases. Looked up from germline, CDR1 is SGHVS and CDR2 is FQNEAQ. V was clipped by 5 bases and J by 4 bases; unmatched bases: 13. The CDR3 consists of 16 residues. CDR3 loop: CASSPPLRQGPYEQYF. CDR3 nucleotides: TGTGCCAGCAGCCCACCATTAAGACAGGGGCCATACGAGCAGTACTTC. The full variable domain, in which reference TRBV7-8 and TRBJ2-7 provide the parts outside the CDR3, is GAGVSQSPRYKVAKRGQDVALRCDPISGHVSLFWYQQALGQGPEFLTYFQNEAQLDKSGLPSDRFFAERPEGSVSTLKIQRTQQEDSAVYLCASSPPLRQGPYEQYFGPGTRLTVT.

CDR3 in DNA: TGTGCCAGCAGCATCCCTTCTAGCGGGGGGGCCTCAAAGCAGTTCTTC. Protein product: CASSIPSSGGASKQFF. V gene TRBV7-9 combines with J gene TRBJ2-1; 12 nucleotides line up with TRBD2. Germline values: CDR1 SEHNR, CDR2 FQNEAQ (reference sequence). Trimming took 5 bases from V and 11 from J; bases not matched to a gene: 13. The CDR3 runs 16 residues. Supplemented by reference TRBV7-9 and TRBJ2-1, the full variable domain reads DTGVSQNPRHKITKRGQNVTFRCDPISEHNRLYWYRQTLGQGPEFLTYFQNEAQLEKSRLLSDRFSAERPKGSFSTLEIQRTEQGDSAMYLCASSIPSSGGASKQFFGPGTRLTVL.

This clone appeared a few times. The J gene is TRBJ2-5, the V gene TRBV2; D perhaps matches TRBD2 (5 bases). Germline V gene lookup returns CDR1 SNHLY and CDR2 FYNNEI. The V gene lost 7 bases and the J gene lost 2 bases, with 14 bases spanning the gap. The CDR3 totals 14 residues. The CDR3: CASTQSGVQETQYF. The CDR3 region has the DNA TGTGCCAGCACCCAATCCGGGGTGCAAGAGACCCAGTACTTC.

This clone has more than one count but fewer than ten. V gene TRBV30 combines with J gene TRBJ2-2; D not resolved. V was shortened by 2 bases and J by 4 bases, with 8 bases between the two germline ends. The CDR3 sequence is 13 residues long. CDR1 and CDR2 from the germline V gene are GTSNPN and SVGIG (reference sequence). The CDR3 coding sequence is TGTGCCTGGAGTAAGAGTGGCACCGGGGAGCTGTTTTTT. Protein product: CAWSKSGTGELFF.